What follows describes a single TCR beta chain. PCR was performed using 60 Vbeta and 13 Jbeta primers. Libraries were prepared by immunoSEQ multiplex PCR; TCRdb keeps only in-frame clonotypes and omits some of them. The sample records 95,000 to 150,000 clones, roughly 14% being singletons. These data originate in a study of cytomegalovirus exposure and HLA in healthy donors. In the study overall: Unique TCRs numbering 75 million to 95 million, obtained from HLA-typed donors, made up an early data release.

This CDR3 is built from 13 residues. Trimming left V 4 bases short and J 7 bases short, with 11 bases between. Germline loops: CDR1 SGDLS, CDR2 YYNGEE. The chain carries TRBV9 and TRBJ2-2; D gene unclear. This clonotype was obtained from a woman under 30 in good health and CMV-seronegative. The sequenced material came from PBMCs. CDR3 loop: CASSLTPGGELFF. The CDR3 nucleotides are TGTGCCAGCAGCCTGACCCCGGGCGGGGAGCTGTTTTTT.